Below, 2 T cell receptor beta chains from the same sample are listed, as sequenced in a study of T cell responses to AZD1222 COVID-19 vaccine. TCRdb's table, derived via immunoSEQ multiplex PCR, lists solely in-frame clones and lacks some. The repertoire consists of 95,000 to 150,000 clones, with around 88% occurring once and the leading ten covering approximately 5%. Sequenced here: peripheral blood, sampled on day 0 of AZD1222 vaccination. The receptors shown here come from an adult in good health.

The chain recombines TRBV11-2 with TRBJ2-1; 7 bases match TRBD2. V lost 3 bases and J lost 6; bases outside the gene matches: 5. The CDR3 totals 14 residues. CDR1 is SGHAT and CDR2 is FQNNGV in the germline V gene. The CDR3 here is CASSLGGGFNEQFF. The DNA of the CDR3 is TGTGCCAGCAGCTTGGGGGGGGGATTCAATGAGCAGTTCTTC.

The V and J genes are TRBV19 and TRBJ1-1; D is perhaps TRBD1 (6 bases). The CDR3 is 15 residues long. V was cut by 4 bases and J by 4 bases, with 16 bases left in between. Germline loops: CDR1 LNHDA, CDR2 SQIVND (reference sequence). In DNA form, the CDR3 reads TGTGCCAGTAGTAACCGACAGGATTTGGGCACTGAAGCTTTCTTT. It codes for CASSNRQDLGTEAFF.